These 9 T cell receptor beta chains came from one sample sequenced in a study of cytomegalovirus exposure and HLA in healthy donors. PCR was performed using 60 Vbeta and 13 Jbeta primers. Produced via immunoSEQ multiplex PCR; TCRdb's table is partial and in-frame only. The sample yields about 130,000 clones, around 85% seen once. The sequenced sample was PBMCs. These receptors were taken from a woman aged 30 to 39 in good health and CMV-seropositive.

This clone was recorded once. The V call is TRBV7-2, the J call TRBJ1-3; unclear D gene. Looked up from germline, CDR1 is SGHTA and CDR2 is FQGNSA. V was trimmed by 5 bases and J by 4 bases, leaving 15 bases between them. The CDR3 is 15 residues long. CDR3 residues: CASSPYRLPGNTIYF. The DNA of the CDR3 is TGTGCCAGCAGCCCATATCGACTACCCGGAAACACCATATATTTT.

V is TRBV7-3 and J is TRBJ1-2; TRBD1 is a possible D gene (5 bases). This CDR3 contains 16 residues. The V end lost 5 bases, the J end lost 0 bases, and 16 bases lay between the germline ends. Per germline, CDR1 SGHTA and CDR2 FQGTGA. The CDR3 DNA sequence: TGTGCCAGCAGCCGCACGCCGACAGCGACTAACTATGGCTACACCTTC. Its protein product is CASSRTPTATNYGYTF.

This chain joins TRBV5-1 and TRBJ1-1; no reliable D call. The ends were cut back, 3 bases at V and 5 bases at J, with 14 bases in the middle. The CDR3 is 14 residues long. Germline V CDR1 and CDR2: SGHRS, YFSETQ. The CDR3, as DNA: TGCGCCAGCAGCTACTCAAACGGAGGGACTGAAGCTTTCTTT. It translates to CASSYSNGGTEAFF.

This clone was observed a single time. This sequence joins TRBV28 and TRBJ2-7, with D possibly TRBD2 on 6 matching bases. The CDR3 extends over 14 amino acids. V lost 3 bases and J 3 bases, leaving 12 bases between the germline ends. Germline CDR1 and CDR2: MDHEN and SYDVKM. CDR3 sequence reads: CASSFSQAGYEQYF. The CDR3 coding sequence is TGTGCCAGCAGTTTCAGTCAAGCGGGCTACGAGCAGTACTTC.

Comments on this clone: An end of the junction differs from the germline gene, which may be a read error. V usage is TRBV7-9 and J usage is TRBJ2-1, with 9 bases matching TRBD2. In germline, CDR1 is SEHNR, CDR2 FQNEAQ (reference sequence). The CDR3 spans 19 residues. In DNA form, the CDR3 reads TGTTCCAGCAGCTCCAGCGGGGGGAGCGGGAGAGGGGCACACAATGAGCAGTTCTTC. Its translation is CSSSSSGGSGRGAHNEQFF.

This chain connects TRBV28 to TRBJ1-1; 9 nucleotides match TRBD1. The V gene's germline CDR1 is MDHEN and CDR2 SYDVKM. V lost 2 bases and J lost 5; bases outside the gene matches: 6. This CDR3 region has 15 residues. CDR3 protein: CASSLPGQGRTEAFF. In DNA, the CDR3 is TGTGCCAGCAGTTTACCGGGACAGGGAAGAACTGAAGCTTTCTTT.

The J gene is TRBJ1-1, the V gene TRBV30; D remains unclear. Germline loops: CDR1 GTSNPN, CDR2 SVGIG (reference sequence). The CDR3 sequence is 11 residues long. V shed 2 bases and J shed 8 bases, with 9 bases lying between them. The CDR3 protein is CAWSPPVEAFF. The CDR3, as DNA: TGTGCCTGGAGTCCCCCAGTCGAAGCTTTCTTT.

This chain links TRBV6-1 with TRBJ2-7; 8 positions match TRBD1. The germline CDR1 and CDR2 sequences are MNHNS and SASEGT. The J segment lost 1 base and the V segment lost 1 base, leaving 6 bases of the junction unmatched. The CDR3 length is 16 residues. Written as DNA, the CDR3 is TGTGCCAGCAGTGAAGGGGGCAGGACAGGGTCCTACGAGCAGTACTTC. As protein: CASSEGGRTGSYEQYF.

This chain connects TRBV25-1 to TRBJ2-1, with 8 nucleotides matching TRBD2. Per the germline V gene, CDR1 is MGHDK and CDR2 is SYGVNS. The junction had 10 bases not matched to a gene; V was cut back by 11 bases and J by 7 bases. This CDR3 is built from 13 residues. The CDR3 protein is CAGSGGPGNEQFF. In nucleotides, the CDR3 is TGTGCCGGATCGGGAGGGCCAGGGAATGAGCAGTTCTTC.